The clone carrying this TCR beta chain was detected once. Its antigen is unknown. TCRdb's table, derived via immunoSEQ multiplex PCR, lists solely in-frame clones and lacks some. This repertoire shows approximately 10,000 clones, around 70% found once; its top ten account for around 15%. The source of the sample is a study of CD4+ T cells in melanoma. Findings of the study overall: A reported correlation linked neoantigen-specific CD4+ T cells to CD8+, macrophage and B cell function. In melanoma, neoantigen-specific CD4+ T cells reportedly differed in differentiation state.

This TCR was sampled from a human donor with melanoma. Sequenced sample: cells from a culture (not recorded whether cultured in vitro).

CDR3 sequence reads: CASSEMAALDTEAFF. The CDR3 DNA sequence: TGTGCCAGCAGTGAGATGGCAGCCCTTGACACTGAAGCTTTCTTT. The J gene is TRBJ1-1, the V gene TRBV4-2, with D uncertain. V shed 6 bases and J shed 3 bases, with 17 bases lying between them. The CDR3 runs 15 residues. Germline V gene data show CDR1 as LGHNA and CDR2 as YNFKEQ.